This T cell receptor beta chain was captured by sequencing in a study of T cells in Graves' hyperthyroidism and ophthalmopathy. Background on the study: The initial diagnosis was the point when peripheral blood was collected, ahead of any treatment.

Amplified TCR beta CDR3 regions derived from RNA transcripts. First-round RT-PCR of the TCR CDR3 relied on the HTBI primer set. TCRdb independently ran MiXCR on the multiplex PCR reads; one entry per CDR3 protein. Here the sample spans roughly 250,000 distinct CDR3 sequences, 22% being singletons. From approximately 9.1 ml of fresh peripheral blood, PBMCs were isolated. The sample holds many counts of this clonotype. Its antigen is not known. Overall study results and limits: In the analysis, a 13 V-J model separated ophthalmopathy from stable hyperthyroidism.

The sequencing input was blood. This TCR derives from a young man with Graves' ophthalmopathy.

CDR3 in amino acids: CAWRGPETQYF. The CDR3 region has the DNA TGTGCCTGGAGAGGGCCTGAGACCCAGTACTTC. This sequence joins TRBV30 and TRBJ2-5; no firm D call. The CDR3 runs to 11 residues. Germline V CDR1 and CDR2: GTSNPN, SVGIG (reference sequence). The V and J ends lost 3 bases and 5 bases respectively, with 7 bases between them.